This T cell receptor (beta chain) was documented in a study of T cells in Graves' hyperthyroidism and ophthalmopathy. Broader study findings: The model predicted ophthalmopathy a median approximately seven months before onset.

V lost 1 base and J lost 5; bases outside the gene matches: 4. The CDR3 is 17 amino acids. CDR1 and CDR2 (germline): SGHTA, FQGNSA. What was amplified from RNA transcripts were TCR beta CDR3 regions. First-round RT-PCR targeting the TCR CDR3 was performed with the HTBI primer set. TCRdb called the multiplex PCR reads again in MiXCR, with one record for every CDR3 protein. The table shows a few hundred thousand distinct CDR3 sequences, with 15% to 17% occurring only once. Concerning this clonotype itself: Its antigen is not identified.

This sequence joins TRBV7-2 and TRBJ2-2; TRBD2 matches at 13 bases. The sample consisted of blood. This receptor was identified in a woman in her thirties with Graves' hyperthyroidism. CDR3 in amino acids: CASSLDGTSGITGELFF. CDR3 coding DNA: TGTGCCAGCAGCTTAGATGGGACTAGCGGGATTACCGGGGAGCTGTTTTTT.